Below are 2 T cell receptor beta chains sequenced from a single sample in a study of T-cell memory formation after mild COVID-19. TCRdb ran MiXCR on the 5' RACE reads and lists one entry per CDR3 protein. Of 400,000 to 500,000 distinct CDR3 sequences in the sample, roughly 20% were seen once. Material: PBMCs or a T cell subset sorted from them (not recorded which). These TCRs come from an adult woman who had mild COVID-19 (a few samples of this study predate the infection). Cell type and time point are not known.

This chain connects TRBV19 to TRBJ2-7, with TRBD1 matching over 10 bases. The CDR3 runs to 15 residues. Germline V gene lookup returns CDR1 LNHDA and CDR2 SQIVND (reference sequence). The J segment lost 2 bases and the V segment lost 5 bases, leaving 6 bases of the junction unmatched. For the CDR3, the DNA is TGTGCCAGTAGTGTTACCGGGACAGGGGCCTACGAGCAGTACTTC. Translating gives CASSVTGTGAYEQYF.

The sample holds a few counts of this clonotype. The chain has TRBV27 and TRBJ2-1, with 10 bases lining up with TRBD2. V was clipped by 2 bases and J by 1 base; unmatched bases: 2. The CDR3 sequence is 16 residues long. Germline V gene sequence: CDR1 MNHEY, CDR2 SMNVEV (reference sequence). CDR3 nucleotides: TGTGCCAGCAGTTTAGCAGCGGGGGGGTCCTACAATGAGCAGTTCTTC. This translates into CASSLAAGGSYNEQFF.